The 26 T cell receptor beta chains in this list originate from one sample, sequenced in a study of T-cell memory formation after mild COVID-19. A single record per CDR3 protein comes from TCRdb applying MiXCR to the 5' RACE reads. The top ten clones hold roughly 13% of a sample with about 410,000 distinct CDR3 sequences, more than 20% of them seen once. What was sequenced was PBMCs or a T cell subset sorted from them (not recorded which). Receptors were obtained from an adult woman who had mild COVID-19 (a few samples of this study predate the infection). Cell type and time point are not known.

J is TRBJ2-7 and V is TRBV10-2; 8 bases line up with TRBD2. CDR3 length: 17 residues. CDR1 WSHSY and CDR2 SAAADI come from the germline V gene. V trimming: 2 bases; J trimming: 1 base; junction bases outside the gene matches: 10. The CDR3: CASSESSGIRRSYEQYF. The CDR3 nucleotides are TGCGCCAGCAGTGAGAGTAGCGGGATACGAAGGTCCTACGAGCAGTACTTC.

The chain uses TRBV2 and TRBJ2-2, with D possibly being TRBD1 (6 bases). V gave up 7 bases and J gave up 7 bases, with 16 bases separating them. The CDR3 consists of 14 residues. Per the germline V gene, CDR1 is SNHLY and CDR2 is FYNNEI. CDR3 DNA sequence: TGTGCCAGCACCCCGGACAGAGTCAACGGGGAGCTGTTTTTT. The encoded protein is CASTPDRVNGELFF. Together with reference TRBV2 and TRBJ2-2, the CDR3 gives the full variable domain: EPEVTQTPSHQVTQMGQEVILRCVPISNHLYFYWYRQILGQKVEFLVSFYNNEISEKSEIFDDQFSVERPDGSNFTLKIRSTKLEDSAMYFCASTPDRVNGELFFGEGSRLTVL.

CDR3 sequence (DNA): TGTGCCTGGAGTGTCGCCAGCGCCTACGAGCAGTACTTC. It yields the protein CAWSVASAYEQYF. This chain uses TRBV30 with TRBJ2-7; D ambiguous. Germline V gives CDR1 GTSNPN, CDR2 SVGIG (reference sequence). Between the trimmed V and J ends, which lost 0 bases and 2 bases, there was a span of 8 bases. This CDR3 has 13 amino acids.

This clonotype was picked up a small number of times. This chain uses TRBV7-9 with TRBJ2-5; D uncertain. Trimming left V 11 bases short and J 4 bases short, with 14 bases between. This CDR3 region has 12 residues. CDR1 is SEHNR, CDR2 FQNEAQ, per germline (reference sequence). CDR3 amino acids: CAETPGIETQYF. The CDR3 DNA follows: TGTGCCGAGACTCCGGGTATAGAGACCCAGTACTTC.

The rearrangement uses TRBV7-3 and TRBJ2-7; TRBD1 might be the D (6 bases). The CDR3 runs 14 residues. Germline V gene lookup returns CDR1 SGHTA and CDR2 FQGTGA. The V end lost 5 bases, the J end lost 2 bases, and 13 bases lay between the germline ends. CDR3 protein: CASSAGQTPYEQYF. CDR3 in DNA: TGTGCCAGCAGCGCTGGACAGACCCCCTACGAGCAGTACTTC.

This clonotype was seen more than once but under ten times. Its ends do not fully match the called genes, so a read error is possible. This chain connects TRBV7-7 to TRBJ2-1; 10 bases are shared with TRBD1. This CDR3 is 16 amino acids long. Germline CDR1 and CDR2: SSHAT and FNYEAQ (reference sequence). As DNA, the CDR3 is TGTGCTAGCAGCTTAGGGGGACAGGGGTCTGTGAATGAGCAGTTCTTC. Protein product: CASSLGGQGSVNEQFF.

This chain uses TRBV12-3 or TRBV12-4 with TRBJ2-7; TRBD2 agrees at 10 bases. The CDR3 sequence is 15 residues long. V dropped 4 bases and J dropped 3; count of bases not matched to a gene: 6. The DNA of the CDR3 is TGTGCCAGCAGTTCTCCCGGGACTAGCGTCTACGAGCAGTACTTC. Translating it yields CASSSPGTSVYEQYF.

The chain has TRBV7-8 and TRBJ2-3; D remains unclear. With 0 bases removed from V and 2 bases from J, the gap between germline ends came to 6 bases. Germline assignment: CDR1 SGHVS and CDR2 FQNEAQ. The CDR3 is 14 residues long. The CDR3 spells CASSLASNTDTQYF. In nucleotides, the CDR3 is TGTGCCAGCAGCTTAGCGTCAAACACAGATACGCAGTATTTT. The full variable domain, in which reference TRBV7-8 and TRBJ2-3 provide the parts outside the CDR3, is GAGVSQSPRYKVAKRGQDVALRCDPISGHVSLFWYQQALGQGPEFLTYFQNEAQLDKSGLPSDRFFAERPEGSVSTLKIQRTQQEDSAVYLCASSLASNTDTQYFGPGTRLTVL.

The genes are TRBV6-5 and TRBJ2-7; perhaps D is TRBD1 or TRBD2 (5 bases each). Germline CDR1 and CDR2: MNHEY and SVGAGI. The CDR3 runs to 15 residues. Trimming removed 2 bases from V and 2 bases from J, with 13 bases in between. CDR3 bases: TGTGCCAGCAGTTACCCTGGGACCGACCCCTACGAGCAGTACTTC. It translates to CASSYPGTDPYEQYF.

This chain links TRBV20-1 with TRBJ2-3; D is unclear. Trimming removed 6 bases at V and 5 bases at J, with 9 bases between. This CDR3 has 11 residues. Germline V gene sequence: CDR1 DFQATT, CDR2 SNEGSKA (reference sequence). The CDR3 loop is CSARRGDTQYF. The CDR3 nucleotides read TGCAGTGCCCGAAGAGGAGATACGCAGTATTTT.

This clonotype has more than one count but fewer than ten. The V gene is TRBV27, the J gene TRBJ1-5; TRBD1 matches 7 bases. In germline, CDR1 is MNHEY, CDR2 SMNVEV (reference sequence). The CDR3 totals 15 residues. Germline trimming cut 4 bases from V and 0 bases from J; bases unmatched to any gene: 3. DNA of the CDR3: TGTGCCAGCAGTTGGAACAGGGGTAGCAATCAGCCCCAGCATTTT. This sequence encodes CASSWNRGSNQPQHF.

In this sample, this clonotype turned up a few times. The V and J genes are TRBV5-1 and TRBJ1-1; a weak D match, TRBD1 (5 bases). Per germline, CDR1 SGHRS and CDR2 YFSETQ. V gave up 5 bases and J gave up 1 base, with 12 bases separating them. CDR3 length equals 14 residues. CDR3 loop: CASSLSQGNTEAFF. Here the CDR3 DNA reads TGCGCCAGCAGTCTTTCCCAGGGGAACACTGAAGCTTTCTTT.

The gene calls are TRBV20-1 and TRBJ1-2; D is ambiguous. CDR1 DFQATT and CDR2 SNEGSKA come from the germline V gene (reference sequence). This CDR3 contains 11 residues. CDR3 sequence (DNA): TGCAGCGCTGGAGTGAACTATGGCTACACCTTC. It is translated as CSAGVNYGYTF.

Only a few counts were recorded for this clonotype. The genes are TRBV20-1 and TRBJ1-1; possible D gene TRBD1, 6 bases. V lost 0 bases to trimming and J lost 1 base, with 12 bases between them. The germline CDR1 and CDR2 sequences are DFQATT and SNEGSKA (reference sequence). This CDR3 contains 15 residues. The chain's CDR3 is CSARERGGGNTEAFF. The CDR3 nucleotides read TGCAGTGCTAGAGAGAGGGGAGGGGGGAACACTGAAGCTTTCTTT.

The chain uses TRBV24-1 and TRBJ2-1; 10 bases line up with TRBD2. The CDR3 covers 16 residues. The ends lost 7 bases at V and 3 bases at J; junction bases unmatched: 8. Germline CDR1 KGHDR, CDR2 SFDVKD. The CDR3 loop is CATRRGSSGGYNEQFF. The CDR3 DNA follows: TGTGCCACCAGGAGGGGTTCTAGCGGGGGCTACAATGAGCAGTTCTTC.

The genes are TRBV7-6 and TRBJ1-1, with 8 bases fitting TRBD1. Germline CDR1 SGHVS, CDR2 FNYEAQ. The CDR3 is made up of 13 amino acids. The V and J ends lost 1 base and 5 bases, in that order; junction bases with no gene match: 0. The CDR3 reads CASSLGTGTEAFF. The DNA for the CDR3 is TGTGCCAGCAGCTTAGGGACAGGGACTGAAGCTTTCTTT.

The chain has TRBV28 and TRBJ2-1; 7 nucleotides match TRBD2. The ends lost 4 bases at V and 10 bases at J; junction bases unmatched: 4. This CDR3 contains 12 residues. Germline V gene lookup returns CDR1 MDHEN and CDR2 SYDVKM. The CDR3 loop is CASSSTSAEQFF. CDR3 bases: TGTGCCAGCAGTTCCACTAGCGCCGAGCAGTTCTTC.

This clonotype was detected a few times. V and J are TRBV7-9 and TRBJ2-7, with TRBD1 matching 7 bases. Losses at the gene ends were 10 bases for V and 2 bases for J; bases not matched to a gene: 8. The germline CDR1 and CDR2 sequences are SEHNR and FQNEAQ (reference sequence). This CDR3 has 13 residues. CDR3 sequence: CATRGTDTYEQYF. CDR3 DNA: TGTGCCACCCGTGGGACAGATACCTACGAGCAGTACTTC.

CDR3 sequence (DNA): TGTGCCAGTCGGGATTGGAATAGCAATGAGCAGTTCTTC. This gives the protein CASRDWNSNEQFF. The J gene is TRBJ2-1, the V gene TRBV19; a possible D gene is TRBD2 (5 bases). Germline CDR1 reads LNHDA; CDR2 reads SQIVND (reference sequence). Trimming shortened V by 8 bases and J by 6 bases, and 14 bases separated the two germline ends. The CDR3 is made up of 13 amino acids.

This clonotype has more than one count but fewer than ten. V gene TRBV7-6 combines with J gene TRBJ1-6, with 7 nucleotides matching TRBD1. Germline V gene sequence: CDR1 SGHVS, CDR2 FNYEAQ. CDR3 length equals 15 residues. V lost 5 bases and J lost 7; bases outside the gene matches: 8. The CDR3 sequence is CASSSLSGQNSPLHF. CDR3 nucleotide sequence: TGTGCCAGCAGCAGCTTATCGGGACAGAATTCACCCCTCCACTTT.

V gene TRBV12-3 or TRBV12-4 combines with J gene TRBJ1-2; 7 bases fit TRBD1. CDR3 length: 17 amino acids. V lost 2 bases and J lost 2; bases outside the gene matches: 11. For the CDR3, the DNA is TGTGCCAGCAGTTTACGGTCTCGGGGGACAGCGAACTATGGCTACACCTTC. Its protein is CASSLRSRGTANYGYTF.

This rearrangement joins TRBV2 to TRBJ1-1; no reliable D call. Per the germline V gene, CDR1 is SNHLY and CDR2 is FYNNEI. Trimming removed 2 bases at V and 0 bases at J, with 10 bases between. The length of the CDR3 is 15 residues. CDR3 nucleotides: TGTGCCAGCAGTGAACTGGCGCAGGTGAACACTGAAGCTTTCTTT. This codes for CASSELAQVNTEAFF.

CDR3 protein: CASSPPIAGSVKNIQYF. The CDR3 coding sequence is TGTGCCAGCTCACCACCTATAGCGGGATCCGTCAAAAACATTCAGTACTTC. The chain links TRBV18 to TRBJ2-4; 8 nucleotides match TRBD2. This CDR3 has 17 residues. The germline gives CDR1 KGHSH, CDR2 LQKENI. Trimming cost V 0 bases and J 3 bases; bases outside gene matches: 7. Full variable domain (missing parts from reference TRBV18 and TRBJ2-4): NAGVMQNPRHLVRRRGQEARLRCSPMKGHSHVYWYRQLPEEGLKFMVYLQKENIIDESGMPKERFSAEFPKEGPSILRIQQVVRGDSAAYFCASSPPIAGSVKNIQYFGAGTRLSVL.

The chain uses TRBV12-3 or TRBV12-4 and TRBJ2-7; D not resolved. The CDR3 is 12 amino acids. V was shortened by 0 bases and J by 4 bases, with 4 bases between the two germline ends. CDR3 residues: CASSLAHYEQYF. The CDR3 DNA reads TGTGCCAGCAGTTTAGCACATTACGAGCAGTACTTC.

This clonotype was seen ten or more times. The CDR3 sequence: CASSTGQGGHYEQYF. In nucleotides, the CDR3 is TGCGCCAGCAGCACGGGACAGGGGGGGCACTACGAGCAGTACTTC. The rearrangement joins TRBV5-1 to TRBJ2-7; 11 bases fit TRBD1. After removal of 4 bases from V and 3 bases from J, the junction contained 6 bases not matched to a gene. Germline CDR1 SGHRS, CDR2 YFSETQ. The CDR3 has 15 residues.

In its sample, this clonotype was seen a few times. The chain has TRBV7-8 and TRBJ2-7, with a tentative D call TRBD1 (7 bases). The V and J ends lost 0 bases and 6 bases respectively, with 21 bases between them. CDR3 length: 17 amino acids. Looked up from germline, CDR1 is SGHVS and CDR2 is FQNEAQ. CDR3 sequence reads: CASSLAQDSRGDAEQYF. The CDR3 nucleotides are TGTGCCAGCAGCTTAGCCCAAGACTCCAGGGGGGATGCCGAGCAGTACTTC.